This TCR beta chain was documented in a study of blood T cell repertoires in COVID-19. Study processing details: Nucleated cell counts were estimated from reference gene primer amplification. TCRdb's copy holds only in-frame clones and misses some; the assay was immunoSEQ multiplex PCR. The DNA was the basis for D and trimming; V, J and clone size are from that table. The sample consists of about 92,000 clones, 90% to 95% of them appearing once. J gave up 4 bases and V 6 bases, and 8 bases lay outside the gene matches. The CDR3 covers 15 residues. Germline CDR1 is SNHLY and CDR2 is FYNNEI. The receptor was isolated from a human donor with active COVID-19. The donor label of this sample is uncertain. J is TRBJ2-1 and V is TRBV2; 8 bases are shared with TRBD1. The source material was peripheral blood. The CDR3 nucleotides read TGTGCCAGCAGCCCAAGTCGGACAGGGTACAATGAGCAGTTCTTC. Amino acid sequence: CASSPSRTGYNEQFF.